This T cell receptor (beta chain) stems from a study of identical twins (dated by TCRdb to 2016 to 2017). With respect to the entire study: TCR alpha and beta repertoires from monozygotic twins, unrelated adults of various ages and cord blood were deep-sequenced to test whether fetal clonotypes persist. Replicate twin experiments were performed at different times using different library preparation protocols to rule out contamination. General findings and caveats noted by the study authors: Compared with coincidental sharing between unrelated individuals, an excess of low generation-probability sequences was observed among out-of-frame TCR alpha sequences shared between twins. Zero-insertion analyses could be partly confounded by invariant T cells such as MAIT and iNKT, although diverse VJ usage argued against such confounding for most clonotypes. In monozygotic twins, out-of-frame TCR alpha sharing was systematically underestimated by recombination models, although the models agreed with sharing between unrelated individuals. Abundant cord blood beta clonotypes had fewer insertions, young adult naive repertoires showed a similar but weaker trend, and memory repertoires showed no such trend. Conclusions relied on cross-sectional statistical analysis, since the same donors could not be followed over many years. The excess sharing between twins in beta out-of-frame sequences was weaker because fewer shared sequences reduced the signal-to-noise ratio.

Library creation used 5' RACE. Data came from an Illumina HiSeq 2000. Template switching introduced a universal primer binding site; the final cDNA contained a unique molecular identifier, enabling accurate counting of TCR cDNA molecules. First-strand cDNA for TCR alpha and beta chains was synthesized from specific primers in the conserved constant-segment region. To control for contamination, every cDNA library was double barcoded, receiving both a SMART-Mk sample barcode and Illumina barcodes. TruSeq adapter sequences and Illumina sample barcodes were added in two successive PCR steps. TCR alpha and beta cDNA libraries were sequenced on the Illumina HiSeq platform with custom primers. The authors processed their data as follows. MiGEC processed the raw reads to extract unique molecular identifiers, while MiXCR was used to determine the CDR3 positions. For each individual, recombination models were inferred using an EM algorithm with the repgenHMM and IGoR tools. Shared clonotype analysis was performed with the tcR package in R, normalizing sharing by the product of cloneset sizes. To study raw recombination free of thymic and clonal selection effects, out-of-frame nonproductive sequences were analyzed. TCRdb reran the public reads through fastp at Q25 and MiXCR, keeping productive beta chains. Each CDR3 protein gets just one entry, which takes the most common genes and DNA from the rows behind it. These V and J calls originate from TCRdb's pipeline instead of the authors' own analysis. This sample comprises around 230,000 distinct CDR3 sequences, approximately 5.9% of them detected only once. Approximately 15% of the sample goes to the ten largest clones.

All donors were healthy Caucasians. Three pairs of female monozygotic twins, all aged roughly 18 to 29 years, were included in the twin cohort. Positive isolation kits from Invitrogen were used to isolate the CD4+ and CD8+ T cell populations. CDR1 SGHVS and CDR2 FQNEAQ were looked up in the germline V gene. V sheds 3 bases and J sheds 7 bases, leaving 13 bases between their ends. The CDR3 sequence holds 14 residues, the cysteine and phenylalanine included. CDR3 DNA is the only sequence kept; it has 42 bases, read in frame from the first base. Notes on this clonotype: What this receptor recognizes is not known. Qualities for individual bases were not recorded, and no much larger clone is one base off.

These same records also appear under a second study, on T cells expressing NK-cell markers. Per that second paper: TCR beta-chain repertoires were profiled in sorted CD3+CD56+NKG2C+, CD3+CD56+NKG2C- and CD3+CD56-NKG2C+ T-cell subsets from seven or eight donors. Among the eight sequenced donors, only one was HCMV-seronegative, while the other seven were HCMV-seropositive. To restrict sorting to alphabetaTCR-expressing T cells, an anti-gammadeltaTCR antibody was added in several experiments. In roughly 6 donors, the dominant CD3+CD56+NKG2C+ clonotypes were among the top 10 CD8+ clonotypes and accounted for roughly 1.0-8% of CD8+ T cells. Those dominant clonotypes were again the most abundant among CD3+CD56-NKG2C+ cells in several donors, at roughly 25-65%. It remained unclear whether the expanded NKG2C-expressing T cell clones were specific for HCMV antigens. The eight sequenced donors were randomly selected healthy volunteers, three men and five women. To determine HCMV serostatus, a commercial ELISA kit was used to detect HCMV-specific IgG in serum. MIGEC handled demultiplexing of the reads and grouping by UMI, while MiTCR was used to assemble and quantify clonotypes. Only TCR cDNA sequences supported by at least two reads were kept to exclude erroneous sequences. Downstream repertoire analysis used the tcR package, and clonotypes were matched across fractions by CDR3 nucleotide sequence plus V segment. Antigen specificity was annotated against VDJdb with VDJmatch, allowing one amino acid substitution in CDR3.

In this chain, TRBV7-8 is recombined with TRBJ1-5; possibly the D gene is TRBD1, per 6 matching bases. The origin of this receptor is a woman between 18 and 29 years old in good health. The sample taken for sequencing was CD8+ T cells sorted from blood. The DNA is as follows: TGTGCCAGCAGCTTCCCGGGGGGCATACAGCCCCAGCATTTT. Its protein is CASSFPGGIQPQHF.